This T cell receptor (beta chain) comes out of a study of T cells expressing NK-cell markers. Study-level information: The authors derived TCR beta repertoires from sorted CD3+CD56+NKG2C+, CD3+CD56+NKG2C- and CD3+CD56-NKG2C+ T cells. Eight donors were sequenced, seven testing HCMV-seropositive and one testing seronegative.

In germline, CDR1 is MGHDK, CDR2 SYGVNS. The CDR3 contains 19 residues. TCRdb reprocessed the 5' RACE reads, keeping one entry per CDR3 protein, no DNA. Its listing shows some 340,000 distinct CDR3 sequences. Details on this clonotype: Antigen unknown.

Whole-study findings and limits: Where a few donors were concerned, these clonotypes also led the CD3+CD56-NKG2C+ fraction. Whether expanded NKG2C-expressing T cell clones recognize HCMV is unknown.

This sequence originates from a man aged 18 to 69 in good health. The V and J genes are TRBV25-1 and TRBJ2-7; TCRdb returns TRBD1, unconfirmable since there is no DNA. Material: blood T cells: a sorted CD56 or NKG2C T cell subset, CD4+ or CD8+ T cells, or bulk PBMC T cells (not recorded which). This CDR3 reads CASSEWARGYKKNSYEQYF.